The 20 T cell receptor beta chains below all came from one sample that was sequenced in a study of T-cell reconstitution after alpha-beta-depleted transplantation in children. Unique molecular identifiers were incorporated into the prepared TCRbeta library. TCRdb fed the PCR reads into MiXCR, producing one record per CDR3 protein. This sample carries about 300,000 distinct CDR3 sequences, 10% of them seen once, and the ten largest clones take just under 7.5%. The sequencing used PBMCs, collected before TCRalphabeta/CD19-depleted stem cell transplant. These receptors were collected from a boy under two years old with acute myeloid leukemia, due to receive a stem cell transplant.

The chain joins TRBV7-2 to TRBJ2-7; D tentatively reads TRBD1 or TRBD2 (5 bases each). The germline V and J ends were trimmed by 1 base and 0 bases, with 16 bases remaining between them. CDR1 is SGHTA and CDR2 is FQGNSA in the germline V gene. The CDR3 extends over 17 amino acids. The CDR3 region has the DNA TGTGCCAGCAGCTTAGTTTTGTGGGGGACCGTCTCCTACGAGCAGTACTTC. As protein: CASSLVLWGTVSYEQYF.

This clonotype was found a few times. The CDR3 sequence is CASSPPRIGANVLTF. DNA of the CDR3: TGTGCCAGCTCACCACCACGGATTGGGGCCAACGTCCTGACTTTC. V usage is TRBV18 and J usage is TRBJ2-6; D is unclear. Germline CDR1 KGHSH, CDR2 LQKENI. V lost 0 bases and J 3 bases, leaving 6 bases between the germline ends. The CDR3 runs 15 residues.

There are many counts of this clonotype. The chain links TRBV7-7 to TRBJ2-5; D is possibly TRBD1 or TRBD2 (5 bases each). Trimming cost V 5 bases and J 5 bases, with 15 bases left between them. Germline lookup yields CDR1 SSHAT and CDR2 FNYEAQ (reference sequence). The length of the CDR3 is 14 residues. The CDR3 region has the DNA TGTGCCAGCAGCAGGGACCTCTCGAGGGAGACCCAGTACTTC. This gives the protein CASSRDLSRETQYF.

This clonotype was observed a handful of times. This sequence joins TRBV7-3 and TRBJ2-1; tentatively, D is TRBD2 (5 bases). Trimming took off 2 bases at V and 6 bases at J, with 14 bases between the two ends. The CDR3 extends over 15 amino acids. The germline V gene encodes CDR1 SGHTA and CDR2 FQGTGA. The CDR3 spells CASSLGLRAFNEQFF. The CDR3 DNA reads TGTGCCAGCAGCTTAGGACTCCGGGCGTTCAATGAGCAGTTCTTC.

This clonotype was detected many times. CDR3 nucleotides: TGTGCCAGCAGTTTACTGACAGGCGTTTCACCCCTCCACTTT. This sequence encodes CASSLLTGVSPLHF. The chain carries TRBV27 and TRBJ1-6; D may be TRBD1 (6 bases). Trimming removed 2 bases at V and 9 bases at J, with 11 bases between. Germline V gene lookup returns CDR1 MNHEY and CDR2 SMNVEV (reference sequence). The CDR3 has 14 amino acids.

This clonotype was detected many times. This chain links TRBV6-5 with TRBJ2-1, with D perhaps being TRBD1 or TRBD2 (5 bases each). There are 12 residues in the CDR3. Germline V gene data show CDR1 as MNHEY and CDR2 as SVGAGI. V was trimmed by 2 bases and J by 8 bases, leaving 7 bases between them. The CDR3 region is CASSYGGDEQFF. CDR3 bases: TGTGCCAGCAGTTACGGGGGTGATGAGCAGTTCTTC.

This clonotype was seen repeatedly, ten times or more. The V call is TRBV10-3, the J call TRBJ1-5; 9 bases are a match to TRBD1. Germline V gives CDR1 ENHRY, CDR2 SYGVKD. The CDR3 runs to 17 residues. The V and J ends lost 1 base and 4 bases, in that order; junction bases with no gene match: 8. CDR3: CAISEFGGQGRNQPQHF. The CDR3 coding sequence is TGTGCCATCAGTGAGTTTGGGGGACAGGGTAGGAATCAGCCCCAGCATTTT.

This clonotype was counted many times. The rearrangement links TRBV29-1 to TRBJ1-5, with 8 bases that match TRBD1. Looked up from germline, CDR1 is SQVTM and CDR2 is ANQGSEA. J gave up 7 bases and V 7 bases, and 9 bases lay outside the gene matches. This CDR3 comprises 13 residues. The CDR3 nucleotides are TGCAGCGCCTCCAGGGGGCTGGGGCAGCCCCAGCATTTT. Amino acids: CSASRGLGQPQHF.

The J gene is TRBJ2-5, the V gene TRBV18; D is uncertain. The CDR3 covers 14 residues. Germline lookup yields CDR1 KGHSH and CDR2 LQKENI. Trimming took 1 base from V and 3 from J, leaving 9 bases between them. The CDR3 loop reads CASSPRVQEETQYF. The DNA of the CDR3 is TGTGCCAGCTCACCACGGGTACAAGAAGAGACCCAGTACTTC.

In its sample, this clonotype was seen many times. The chain uses TRBV12-3 or TRBV12-4 and TRBJ1-2; 9 bases agree with TRBD1. CDR3 length: 17 amino acids. The V and J ends lost 4 bases and 4 bases, in that order; junction bases with no gene match: 13. CDR3 sequence reads: CASSSPGQGLSLYGYTF. The CDR3 bases are TGTGCCAGCAGTTCCCCCGGACAGGGGCTTTCTCTCTATGGCTACACCTTC.

This clonotype was found many times. This chain links TRBV2 with TRBJ2-2, with 7 bases identical to TRBD1. The CDR3 is made up of 14 amino acids. The V segment lost 6 bases and the J segment 1 base; nucleotides outside the gene matches: 2. The germline gives CDR1 SNHLY, CDR2 FYNNEI. The CDR3, as DNA: TGTGCCAGCAGATGGACAGGGAACACCGGGGAGCTGTTTTTT. This encodes CASRWTGNTGELFF.

The chain recombines TRBV25-1 with TRBJ1-4; unclear D gene. Germline V gives CDR1 MGHDK, CDR2 SYGVNS. The V end was cut by 2 bases, the J end by 5 bases, with 9 bases between. The CDR3 contains 14 residues. CDR3 amino acids: CASSEQAMNEKLFF. Written as DNA, the CDR3 is TGTGCCAGCAGTGAACAGGCCATGAATGAAAAACTGTTTTTT. Full variable domain (outside the CDR3, taken from reference TRBV25-1 and TRBJ1-4): EADIYQTPRYLVIGTGKKITLECSQTMGHDKMYWYQQDPGMELHLIHYSYGVNSTEKGDLSSESTVSRIRTEHFPLTLESARPSHTSQYLCASSEQAMNEKLFFGSGTQLSVL.

This clonotype was observed many times. The gene calls are TRBV2 and TRBJ2-5, with 7 bases matching TRBD2. The CDR3 sequence is 15 residues long. Germline trimming cut 5 bases from V and 3 bases from J; bases unmatched to any gene: 9. Germline-derived CDR1 and CDR2 are SNHLY and FYNNEI. The CDR3 DNA reads TGTGCCAGCAGTAAGACCCCTCGGGGGGAAGAGACCCAGTACTTC. Protein sequence: CASSKTPRGEETQYF.

The sample holds many counts of this clonotype. The J gene is TRBJ1-1, the V gene TRBV7-9; D might be TRBD1 (5 bases). The CDR3 has 15 residues. Germline loops: CDR1 SEHNR, CDR2 FQNEAQ (reference sequence). Trimming cost V 5 bases and J 2 bases, with 15 bases left between them. The CDR3 nucleotides are TGTGCCAGCAGCGCTCGCGGCCGGGACAACACTGAAGCTTTCTTT. It yields the protein CASSARGRDNTEAFF.

This clonotype was seen ten or more times. The chain recombines TRBV4-2 with TRBJ2-1; unclear D gene. CDR3 length: 13 residues. Trimming removed 0 bases at V and 9 bases at J, with 9 bases between. Germline CDR1 LGHNA, CDR2 YNFKEQ. The CDR3 DNA reads TGTGCCAGCAGCCAAGAGAGAGCGTTTGAGCAGTTCTTC. It encodes CASSQERAFEQFF.

This clonotype has ten or more counts. The chain carries TRBV29-1 and TRBJ2-1; 7 bases line up with TRBD2. CDR3 size: 15 residues. After removal of 1 base from V and 4 bases from J, the junction contained 7 bases not matched to a gene. The germline V gene encodes CDR1 SQVTM and CDR2 ANQGSEA. The CDR3 DNA follows: TGCAGCGTTGAAGGCGGCGGGAGTCGGTACAATGAGCAGTTCTTC. This codes for CSVEGGGSRYNEQFF.

In the case of this clonotype: A much more abundant neighbour one base away suggests this may be a read error. This CDR3 fails to terminate in the conserved phenylalanine or tryptophan, so it likely reflects a read error. The DNA is omitted, as the CDR3 cannot be located on it reliably, and the CDR3 follows TCRdb's listing. V gene TRBV29-1 combines with J gene TRBJ2-7. CDR1 SQVTM and CDR2 ANQGSEA come from the germline V gene. Termini included, the CDR3 measures 13 amino acids. The CDR3 region is CSVEGQFSYEQHL.

In this sample, this clonotype turned up many times. CDR3 in amino acids: CASTSGSYEQYF. CDR3 DNA sequence: TGTGCCAGCACGAGCGGTAGCTACGAGCAGTACTTC. The chain is built from TRBV4-2 and TRBJ2-7; possible D gene TRBD2, 5 bases. The CDR3 has 12 amino acids. The V end was cut by 7 bases, the J end by 3 bases, with 10 bases between. Germline values: CDR1 LGHNA, CDR2 YNFKEQ.

The CDR3 sequence: CASSSRGWTEAFF. In DNA, the CDR3 is TGCGCCAGCAGCTCCCGAGGGTGGACTGAAGCTTTCTTT. This chain connects TRBV5-1 to TRBJ1-1; D remains unclear. Trimming pared 3 bases from V and 5 bases from J, leaving 11 bases between. The CDR3 contains 13 residues. Germline V gene sequence: CDR1 SGHRS, CDR2 YFSETQ.

This clonotype was observed many times. The rearrangement links TRBV12-3 or TRBV12-4 to TRBJ1-4; TRBD1 matches at 7 bases. V dropped 7 bases and J dropped 3; count of bases not matched to a gene: 5. This CDR3 comprises 14 residues. The CDR3 region is CASKLTGSNEKLFF. In DNA form, the CDR3 reads TGTGCCAGCAAGCTGACAGGGTCTAATGAAAAACTGTTTTTT.